The present entry profiles one T cell receptor (beta chain) with its context. Its cognate antigen has yet to be identified. Qualities for individual bases were not recorded, and no much larger clone is one base off. These data come from a study of T cells in Graves' hyperthyroidism and ophthalmopathy (dated by TCRdb to the late 2010s). About the study as a whole: To identify distinguishing TCR V-J signatures, a discovery cohort of about 95 patients was used, comprising 40 to 45 with Graves' ophthalmopathy and under 60 with stable Graves' hyperthyroidism. Whether ophthalmopathy could be predicted prospectively was tested in an independent validation cohort made up of under 20 hyperthyroidism patients plus 17 patients who later progressed to ophthalmopathy. The roughly 94 discovery patients were randomly split 7:3 into training and test sets. Thyroid tissue and blood T-cell repertoires from about six Graves' hyperthyroidism patients were also compared in the study. Following sampling, methimazole starting at 30 mg daily was given to hyperthyroidism patients, and high-dose intravenous methylprednisolone was given to ophthalmopathy patients. The paper describes TCR Vbeta CDR3 sequencing of 135 peripheral blood samples, made up of some 42 ophthalmopathy patients, over 70 hyperthyroidism patients and roughly 17 progressor patients.

Study-wide conclusions, independent of this receptor: Sample size was not statistically predetermined, and blinding of investigators to group allocation was not performed. During validation, the model predicted progression to ophthalmopathy a median of roughly 7.1 months ahead of onset, with 70.59% sensitivity and 72% to 80% specificity. In cross-validation, a model built on a 13 V-J signature told ophthalmopathy apart from stable hyperthyroidism with approximately 91% sensitivity and around 84% specificity, and in testing the same model reached 80%/75%. Most expanded thyroid clonotypes (frequency above 0.001) were also detected in blood, suggesting blood repertoires may reflect thyroid immune responses.

Exclusion was applied to patients with uncontrolled infections, other autoimmune diseases, pregnancy or lactation. Diagnoses were based on clinical symptoms, serum thyroxine and TRAb, thyroid ultrasound and orbital computed tomography. Trizol reagent was used to extract total RNA, and RNA quality was then checked on an Agilent 2100 Bioanalyzer. Amplification of TCR beta CDR3 regions was carried out from RNA transcripts. A first-round RT-PCR of the TCR CDR3 used the HTBI primer set with the Qiagen OneStep RT-PCR kit. Libraries were constructed in a second round of multiplex PCR, after which size selection and purification were performed. Paired-end sequencing of the libraries was performed with 100 bp reads on an Illumina HiSeq2000. The published analysis was carried out like this. SOAPnuke was used to process the raw data, throwing out any read that contained adapters or uncalled bases, had a mean Phred below 15, or lacked an exact constant-primer or identifier match. COPE v1.2.5 was used to merge high-quality paired reads, and clonotypes were defined as unique nucleotide sequences. Clonotypes were aligned to IMGT TRBV, TRBD and TRBJ reference segments using MiTCR v1.1. Only V-J combinations with frequency above 0.0001, covering 99% to 99.2% of repertoires, were analysed. A TCS score was defined as the ratio between F50 (clonal expansion) and ExV (chaos), using BLOSUM62-based TCRdist between CDR3 peptides within each V-J. Welch's t-statistics and random forest reduced 514 V-J features to 10 to 15, which were used in a naive Bayes classifier (R e1071). The Morisita-Horn index was used to measure how similar the thyroid and blood repertoires were. TCRdb itself trimmed the public reads at Q25 with fastp, ran MiXCR and retained productive beta chains. Every distinct CDR3 protein forms one entry, paired with its most common genes and DNA. These V and J calls are TCRdb output, not the study's own analysis. The sample has approximately 510,000 distinct CDR3 sequences on record, approximately 48% of them singletons. The top ten constitute 44% of the sample.

The V and J ends are trimmed by 0 bases and 4 bases, leaving 12 bases between them. From a lookup of the germline V gene, CDR1 and CDR2 are ENHRY and SYGVKD. The CDR3 runs 15 amino acids, cysteine and phenylalanine included. Of the read, only the CDR3 DNA is kept; its 45 bases are in frame from base 1. The TCR was taken from an adult woman with Graves' disease, either hyperthyroidism or ophthalmopathy (not recorded which). The sequenced sample was peripheral blood or thyroid tissue (not recorded which). The sequence joins TRBV10-3 to TRBJ1-2; no D gene is confidently identified. The nucleotide sequence reads as follows: TGTGCCATCAGTGAGTCAACGGGAGGGCGCTATGGCTACACCTTC. Its translation is CAISESTGGRYGYTF.